The sequence of this TCR beta chain was determined in a study of T-cell memory formation after mild COVID-19. The germline gives CDR1 SGHRS, CDR2 YFSETQ. Trimming took off 7 bases at V and 5 bases at J, with 19 bases between the two ends. CDR3 size: 15 residues. In its sample, this clonotype was seen a few times. 5'RACE primed at constant segments yielded TCR alpha and TCR beta cDNA libraries bearing sample barcodes and UMIs. In TCRdb, the 5' RACE reads were re-called with MiXCR into one record per CDR3 protein. The top ten clones hold 7% to 9% of a sample with hundreds of thousands of distinct CDR3 sequences, about a fifth of them seen once.

The material sequenced was PBMCs or a T cell subset sorted from them (not recorded which). This chain joins TRBV5-1 and TRBJ2-1, with D maybe TRBD2 (6 bases). The sequence came from an adult woman who had mild COVID-19 (a few samples of this study predate the infection). Cell type and time point are not known. CDR3 loop: CASSRPGGSDNEQFF. CDR3 sequence (DNA): TGCGCCAGCTCCCGCCCCGGGGGAAGCGACAATGAGCAGTTCTTC.